These 5 T cell receptor beta chains came from one sample sequenced in a study of beta chain features in type 1 diabetes. Reverse transcribing all isolated RNA meant expressed TCRB transcripts were sequenced. The assay was immunoSEQ multiplex PCR, and TCRdb's table has in-frame clones only and misses some. The sample holds under 950,000 clones, 15% to 20% seen once. The material sequenced was naive CD4+ T cells from blood. The receptors shown here come from a young woman in good health.

The rearrangement uses TRBV11-2 and TRBJ2-1, with D perhaps matching TRBD1 or TRBD2 (7 bases each). Trimming took 4 bases from V and 1 from J, leaving 11 bases between them. Germline lookup yields CDR1 SGHAT and CDR2 FQNNGV. This CDR3 is 15 amino acids long. The CDR3: CASSWQGGSYNEQFF. CDR3 DNA: TGTGCCAGCAGCTGGCAGGGGGGGTCCTACAATGAGCAGTTCTTC.

The rearrangement links TRBV27 to TRBJ2-2, with a possible D match to TRBD2 (5 bases). The CDR3 has 17 amino acids. Germline V gene lookup returns CDR1 MNHEY and CDR2 SMNVEV (reference sequence). The V end lost 5 bases, the J end lost 4 bases, and 20 bases lay between the germline ends. CDR3 sequence (DNA): TGTGCCAGCAGTCCTCCGGTGGGAGCCGACCCCACCGGGGAGCTGTTTTTT. It translates to CASSPPVGADPTGELFF.

In its sample, this clone was seen a few times. The chain links TRBV28 to TRBJ1-3; tentatively, D is TRBD1 (5 bases). This CDR3 region has 10 residues. Trimming removed 11 bases at V and 8 bases at J, with 10 bases between. Germline V gives CDR1 MDHEN, CDR2 SYDVKM. The CDR3 DNA sequence: TGTGCCGCTGGGGGTCACACCATATATTTT. Translation: CAAGGHTIYF.

V gene TRBV25-1 combines with J gene TRBJ1-5; 7 bases line up with TRBD1. The V gene's germline CDR1 is MGHDK and CDR2 SYGVNS. V shed 4 bases and J 9 bases; nucleotides not matched to a gene: 9. The CDR3 contains 14 residues. The DNA for the CDR3 is TGTGCCAGCAGTGTACAGGGGAGCATGGGGCCCCAGCATTTT. It is translated as CASSVQGSMGPQHF.

Concerning this clone: The same CDR3 arises from other DNA sequences in this sample as well. This chain links TRBV11-2 with TRBJ2-4; a possible D gene is TRBD2 (6 bases). CDR3 length: 14 amino acids. V lost 5 bases, J lost 0 bases, and 8 bases lay in between. Germline assignment: CDR1 SGHAT and CDR2 FQNNGV. The CDR3 sequence is CASSTGLAKNIQYF. DNA for the CDR3: TGTGCCAGCAGCACGGGACTAGCCAAAAACATTCAGTACTTC.